A single sample is the source of the 21 T cell receptor beta chains below, sequenced in a study of OX40 agonist ivuxolimab in advanced cancers. Clones were sequenced by immunoSEQ multiplex PCR, and TCRdb holds only the in-frame ones, with some missing. The sample yields just under 85,000 clones, around four fifths seen once. The sequences come from CD4+ or CD8+ T cells sorted from blood, collected in a trial of the OX40 agonist ivuxolimab. The receptors come from an adult with an advanced solid tumor such as melanoma, head and neck, liver or kidney cancer.

The rearrangement joins TRBV6-5 to TRBJ2-5; D perhaps matches TRBD1 (6 bases). Germline V gene sequence: CDR1 MNHEY, CDR2 SVGAGI. The CDR3 runs to 14 residues. Trimming left V 6 bases short and J 7 bases short, with 18 bases between. In DNA form, the CDR3 reads TGTGCCAGCAGCCGCTCTGGACAGCCCCGGACCCAGTACTTC. Translation gives CASSRSGQPRTQYF.

This clone has just a few counts. The chain employs TRBV5-1 and TRBJ2-2, with D maybe TRBD1 (5 bases). Trimming stripped 4 bases from V and 1 base from J, with 14 bases between. The germline V gene has CDR1 SGHRS and CDR2 YFSETQ. This CDR3 has 16 residues. The CDR3 nucleotides read TGCGCCAGCAGCAGTGACAGTTGGGGGAACACCGGGGAGCTGTTTTTT. Protein sequence: CASSSDSWGNTGELFF.

This chain connects TRBV7-2 to TRBJ2-7; 7 bases line up with TRBD1. Unmatched junction bases numbered 7, after V lost 5 bases and J lost 3 bases. The CDR3 totals 14 residues. Per the germline V gene, CDR1 is SGHTA and CDR2 is FQGNSA. CDR3 bases: TGTGCCAGCAGCAACCGACAGGGATTCTACGAGCAGTACTTC. Amino acids: CASSNRQGFYEQYF.

This clone has only one observation. This chain connects TRBV27 to TRBJ2-5; TRBD1 agrees at 7 bases. Gene TRBJ2-7 matches the end of the DNA better, so the J call may be wrong. CDR1 MNHEY and CDR2 SMNVEV come from the germline V gene (reference sequence). CDR3 length: 16 amino acids. The CDR3 region has the DNA TGTGCCAGCAGTTTAAGGCCTTTTGACAGGGTTAGCGAGCAGTACTTC. Its translation: CASSLRPFDRVSEQYF.

This rearrangement joins TRBV5-1 to TRBJ2-5; TRBD2 is a possible D gene (6 bases). The CDR3 has 15 residues. CDR1 and CDR2 (germline): SGHRS, YFSETQ. V was cut by 1 base and J by 2 bases, with 12 bases left in between. CDR3 sequence reads: CASSLNGGIQETQYF. Written as DNA, the CDR3 is TGCGCCAGCAGCTTGAACGGGGGAATACAAGAGACCCAGTACTTC.

The chain couples TRBV25-1 to TRBJ1-3, with 9 bases that match TRBD1. Trimming removed 3 bases from V and 1 base from J; junction bases left unmatched: 1. The CDR3 sequence is 15 residues long. Germline values: CDR1 MGHDK, CDR2 SYGVNS. For the CDR3, the DNA is TGTGCCAGCAGTGAGGGACAGGGTTCTGGAAACACCATATATTTT. It yields the protein CASSEGQGSGNTIYF.

The V gene is TRBV4-2, the J gene TRBJ2-7, with a possible D match to TRBD1 (6 bases). Between the trimmed V and J ends, which lost 1 base and 2 bases, there was a span of 12 bases. CDR1 and CDR2 from the germline V gene are LGHNA and YNFKEQ. The CDR3 spans 15 residues. CDR3 sequence reads: CASSQVSDRAYEQYF. In DNA, the CDR3 is TGTGCCAGCAGCCAAGTATCGGACAGAGCCTACGAGCAGTACTTC.

The table lists this clone with a count of one. The chain uses TRBV11-2 and TRBJ2-1; tentative D call: TRBD1 (6 bases). The CDR3 spans 15 residues. Looked up from germline, CDR1 is SGHAT and CDR2 is FQNNGV. V was clipped by 4 bases and J by 8 bases, with 18 bases between them. Here the CDR3 DNA reads TGTGCCAGCAGCTCTGGACAGCGCTGGGGCCATGAGCAGTTCTTC. It is translated as CASSSGQRWGHEQFF.

The chain carries TRBV18 and TRBJ2-3; D gene unclear. Germline assignment: CDR1 KGHSH and CDR2 LQKENI. This CDR3 is 13 amino acids long. Trimming stripped 2 bases from V and 2 bases from J, with 5 bases between. CDR3 nucleotide sequence: TGTGCCAGCTCACCAGGGGACACAGATACGCAGTATTTT. Its protein is CASSPGDTDTQYF.

This rearrangement joins TRBV6-1 to TRBJ2-7; D not certain. Trimming removed 6 bases from V and 4 bases from J, with 7 bases in between. CDR1 and CDR2 (germline): MNHNS, SASEGT. The CDR3 is 11 amino acids. The CDR3 DNA sequence: TGTGCCAGCAGCACCTTATACGAGCAGTACTTC. It is translated as CASSTLYEQYF.

This chain links TRBV25-1 with TRBJ1-5; a possible D gene is TRBD1 (5 bases). Trimming took 1 base from V and 0 from J, leaving 10 bases between them. Germline V gene lookup returns CDR1 MGHDK and CDR2 SYGVNS. This CDR3 spans 16 amino acids. For the CDR3, the DNA is TGTGCCAGCAGTGAATGGGGCACGAATAGCAATCAGCCCCAGCATTTT. Protein product: CASSEWGTNSNQPQHF.

V is TRBV5-1 and J is TRBJ2-3; 10 bases match TRBD1. V shed 3 bases, J shed 1 base, and the junction held 2 bases outside the gene matches. Germline V gene sequence: CDR1 SGHRS, CDR2 YFSETQ. The CDR3 spans 15 residues. The DNA of the CDR3 is TGCGCCAGCAGCTGGGGGACAGGGGGCACAGATACGCAGTATTTT. Its translation: CASSWGTGGTDTQYF.

The chain recombines TRBV5-4 with TRBJ2-3, with 7 nucleotides matching TRBD1. The CDR3 runs 14 residues. Germline V gene lookup returns CDR1 SGHNT and CDR2 YYREEE (reference sequence). V gave up 5 bases and J gave up 6 bases; unmatched junction bases: 9. The CDR3 loop reads CASSFLQGKDTQYF. Written as DNA, the CDR3 is TGTGCCAGCAGTTTCTTACAGGGGAAGGATACGCAGTATTTT.

The V gene is TRBV18, the J gene TRBJ1-2; no firm D call. The V gene lost 0 bases and the J gene lost 1 base, with 9 bases spanning the gap. Germline CDR1 KGHSH, CDR2 LQKENI. This CDR3 comprises 15 residues. CDR3 bases: TGTGCCAGCTCACCACCGAAAGGGAGTAACTATGGCTACACCTTC. It encodes CASSPPKGSNYGYTF. Based on the CDR3 plus reference TRBV18 and TRBJ1-2, the full variable domain is NAGVMQNPRHLVRRRGQEARLRCSPMKGHSHVYWYRQLPEEGLKFMVYLQKENIIDESGMPKERFSAEFPKEGPSILRIQQVVRGDSAAYFCASSPPKGSNYGYTFGSGTRLTVV.

This clone has only one observation. This rearrangement joins TRBV18 to TRBJ2-2; D may be TRBD2 (7 bases). CDR1 is KGHSH and CDR2 is LQKENI in the germline V gene. Trimming removed 6 bases at V and 5 bases at J, with 19 bases between. The CDR3 runs to 16 residues. The CDR3 sequence is CASSTSLGGQTGELFF. The CDR3 nucleotides are TGTGCCAGCTCCACCTCACTCGGGGGGCAGACCGGGGAGCTGTTTTTT. Full variable domain (remainder filled in from reference TRBV18 and TRBJ2-2): NAGVMQNPRHLVRRRGQEARLRCSPMKGHSHVYWYRQLPEEGLKFMVYLQKENIIDESGMPKERFSAEFPKEGPSILRIQQVVRGDSAAYFCASSTSLGGQTGELFFGEGSRLTVL.

The chain joins TRBV5-8 to TRBJ2-7; possible D gene TRBD1, 5 bases. Per the germline V gene, CDR1 is SGHTS and CDR2 is YDEGEE. Trimming left V 2 bases short and J 2 bases short, with 8 bases between. There are 13 residues in the CDR3. The CDR3 sequence: CASSLATAYEQYF. CDR3 bases: TGTGCCAGCAGCTTAGCGACAGCCTACGAGCAGTACTTC.

V gene TRBV11-2 combines with J gene TRBJ1-2; 8 nucleotides line up with TRBD1. Germline V gene data show CDR1 as SGHAT and CDR2 as FQNNGV. V gave up 5 bases and J gave up 1 base; unmatched junction bases: 12. This CDR3 spans 17 amino acids. The CDR3 sequence: CASSHGQGRIGNYGYTF. The CDR3 DNA sequence: TGTGCCAGCAGCCACGGACAGGGACGAATAGGTAACTATGGCTACACCTTC.

The rearrangement joins TRBV4-3 to TRBJ2-6, with a weak D call TRBD2 (6 bases). Deletions cut 2 bases from V and 2 bases from J, with 10 bases between. The CDR3 consists of 16 residues. CDR1 and CDR2 (germline): LGHNA, YSLEER. This CDR3 is CASSQLGGTGANVLTF. The CDR3 DNA reads as TGCGCCAGCAGCCAACTGGGAGGTACTGGGGCCAACGTCCTGACTTTC.

This clone was found a few times. The rearrangement links TRBV7-3 to TRBJ2-2; 7 bases are shared with TRBD1. Germline values: CDR1 SGHTA, CDR2 FQGTGA. J was trimmed by 5 bases and V by 6 bases; bases with no gene match: 3. This CDR3 comprises 13 residues. The CDR3 bases are TGTGCCAGCAGGGCAGGGGGTACCGGGGAGCTGTTTTTT. Encoded protein: CASRAGGTGELFF.

J is TRBJ1-1 and V is TRBV7-3; D is unresolved. Germline V gene lookup returns CDR1 SGHTA and CDR2 FQGTGA. Trimming left V 5 bases short and J 2 bases short, with 15 bases between. CDR3 length: 15 amino acids. The CDR3 reads CASSQTPDGNTEAFF. The CDR3 nucleotides read TGTGCCAGCAGCCAGACACCAGACGGAAACACTGAAGCTTTCTTT.

The DNA for the CDR3 is TGTGCCAGCAGTTACCTCATACAGGGAACCTATGGCTACACCTTC. Its protein is CASSYLIQGTYGYTF. The chain employs TRBV6-5 and TRBJ1-2, with TRBD1 as a possible D gene (6 bases). Germline CDR1 and CDR2: MNHEY and SVGAGI. With 2 bases removed from V and 4 bases from J, the gap between germline ends came to 14 bases. The CDR3 has 15 amino acids.